The source of this T cell receptor (beta chain) is a study of shared clonotypes between healthy human individuals. Using immunoSEQ multiplex PCR, the repertoire was profiled, and TCRdb retains in-frame clones only, with some absent. This table has 2 million to 2.5 million clones, under 97% appearing once. CDR3 length: 14 amino acids. J lost 6 bases, V lost 4 bases, and 8 bases had no gene match. CDR1 and CDR2 (germline): LNHDA, SQIVND (reference sequence). This receptor was identified in a man aged 18 to 30 in good health. Sample: naive CD4+ T cells sorted from blood. Subset denoted: CD45RA+ positively selected. V usage is TRBV19 and J usage is TRBJ2-7; TRBD2 aligns across 8 bases. CDR3 nucleotides: TGTGCCAGTAGTACATGGACTAGCTCCGCCGAGCAGTACTTC. Its protein is CASSTWTSSAEQYF.